This T cell receptor beta chain was observed in a study of shared clonotypes between healthy human individuals. V lost 8 bases and J lost 1, with 12 bases in between. The CDR3 length is 14 residues. CDR1 MNHNS and CDR2 SASEGT come from the germline V gene. Findings and caveats of the study: Non-shared clonotypes displayed generation probabilities falling below those of clonotypes present in all four donors. Larger estimated richness was generally seen in naive subsets than in memory subsets.

In the study's own analysis: ImmunoSEQ yielded junction-only sequences lacking quality scores, so filtering differed. Measured with immunoSEQ multiplex PCR; TCRdb has only the in-frame clones, and not every one. D and trimming were read from the DNA, whereas the V and J calls and clone size are those reported in that table. The repertoire consists of approximately 500,000 clones, with 95% to 97% occurring once and the leading ten covering approximately 0.062%. This clone has only a few counts. Its antigen is not identified. The sequencing sample was made of naive CD4+ T cells sorted from blood. Indicated subset: CD45RA+ positively selected. The chain is built from TRBV6-1 and TRBJ1-5; D not resolved. The receptor was isolated from a woman under 40 in good health. Here the CDR3 reads CASCSLVSNQPQHF. CDR3 DNA sequence: TGTGCCAGCTGCAGCCTGGTGAGCAATCAGCCCCAGCATTTT.